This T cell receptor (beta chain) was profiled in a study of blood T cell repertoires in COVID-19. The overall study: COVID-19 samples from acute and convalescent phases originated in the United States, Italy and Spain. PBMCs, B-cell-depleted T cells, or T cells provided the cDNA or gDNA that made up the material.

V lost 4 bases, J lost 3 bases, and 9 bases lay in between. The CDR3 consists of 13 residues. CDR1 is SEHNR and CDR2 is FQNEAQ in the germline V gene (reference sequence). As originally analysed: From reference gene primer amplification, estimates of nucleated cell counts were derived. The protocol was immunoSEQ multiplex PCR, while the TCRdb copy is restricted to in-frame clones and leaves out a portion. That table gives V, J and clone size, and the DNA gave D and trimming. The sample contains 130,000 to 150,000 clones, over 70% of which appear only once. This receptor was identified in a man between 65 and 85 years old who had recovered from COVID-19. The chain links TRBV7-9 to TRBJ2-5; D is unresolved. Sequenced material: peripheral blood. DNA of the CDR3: TGTGCCAGCAGCTACCCACCTAAAGAGACCCAGTACTTC. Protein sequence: CASSYPPKETQYF.